This T cell receptor beta chain was retrieved from a study of blood T cell repertoires in COVID-19. Whole-study context: In each case, the material was cDNA or gDNA derived from T cells, B-cell-depleted T cells, or PBMCs.

In the study's own analysis: Cell counts per sample came from amplifying reference gene primers. Generated by immunoSEQ multiplex PCR, the TCRdb table keeps only in-frame clones and is missing some. The V and J calls and clone size are taken from that table; D and trimming were inferred from the DNA. This table holds 350,000 to 400,000 clones, approximately 90% found once. This CDR3 contains 14 residues. J lost 4 bases, V lost 5 bases, and 5 bases had no gene match. Germline CDR1 is MNHEY and CDR2 is SMNVEV (reference sequence). The V call is TRBV27, the J call TRBJ1-3, with TRBD1 matching over 7 bases. The source is a woman in her thirties or forties who had been exposed to COVID-19. Material for sequencing was PBMCs or T cells enriched from blood (not recorded which). The CDR3 DNA reads TGTGCCAGCAGTCCGTGGGACAGCGGAAACACCATATATTTT. This sequence encodes CASSPWDSGNTIYF.